A single T cell receptor (beta chain) is shown here with its context. Its antigen is unidentified. V was cut by 1 base and J by 4 bases, with 8 bases left in between. Germline loops: CDR1 SGHTA, CDR2 FQGNSA. This CDR3 is 14 amino acids long. Sequencing was performed with immunoSEQ multiplex PCR; in TCRdb, only in-frame clones are kept and a portion is missing. The repertoire holds 70,000 to 75,000 clones, approximately 71% seen once, with 2% to 2.5% in the top ten. The data originate from a study of vaccination effects on CD4 cells after COVID-19. CD4+ T cell isolation took place after about 11 days of culture.

The receptor was isolated from a human donor who received a COVID-19 vaccine. V gene TRBV7-2 combines with J gene TRBJ2-4, with unresolved D. Sequencing was performed on CD4+ T cells from PBMCs cultured without peptide, taken before COVID-19 vaccination. CDR3 DNA sequence: TGTGCCAGCAGCTTAGACAGTACAAAAAACATTCAGTACTTC. It specifies CASSLDSTKNIQYF.